This TCR beta chain stems from a study of CD8+ T cells in alopecia areata (dated by TCRdb to 2017 to 2018). A note on the overall study: The treated patients, all with moderate-to-severe alopecia areata, were enrolled in an open-label pilot trial of oral tofacitinib given at 5 to 10 mg twice daily. Tofacitinib was administered for 6 to 18 months, and 6 months of follow-up off drug were then conducted to assess delayed response and recurrence. The study used high-throughput TCRbeta sequencing to examine T cell clonal expansion in alopecia areata, in both the C3H/HeJ mouse model and human patients. Scalp tissue and sorted CD4+ and CD8+ peripheral blood T cells from patchy and totalis/universalis alopecia areata patients and from healthy controls were covered by human TCRbeta sequencing. Biopsies were taken from tofacitinib-treated patients at baseline and again at 4 and 24 weeks into treatment, and several of those patients also had a later scalp biopsy. Scalp clonality was compared among normal scalp (n=4), patchy alopecia areata scalp (n=8), and alopecia totalis/universalis scalp (n=8). The RNA source kit depended on sample type: the PAXgene miRNA kit for fixed scalp, the miRNeasy kit for PBMCs, and the RNeasy kit for mouse skin. TCRbeta CDR3 regions were amplified by immunoSEQ multiplex PCR with 35 Vbeta forward and 13 Jbeta reverse primers. Findings and caveats that apply to the study as a whole: Compared with normal scalp, lesional scalp had higher clonality and more expanded CD8+ clones, particularly in alopecia totalis/universalis, a pattern that suggests antigenic drive. Resident alphabeta T cells in normal human skin are also sequenced, complicating scalp TCR repertoire analysis, unlike mouse skin dominated by gammadelta T cells. Shared TCR sequences between patients were less evident than in mice, which may be partly attributable to HLA diversity in the patient population.

The library relied on the immunoSEQ multiplex PCR assay. RNA was extracted from all samples and reverse transcribed into cDNA, which served as template for TCR sequencing. First-strand cDNA was synthesized with SuperScript III using a 2:1 mix of oligo-dT and random hexamers. A synthetic immune receptor repertoire was used to measure amplification bias, and any remaining bias was corrected computationally. From the authors' description of their analysis: After raw reads were preprocessed to remove errors, the CDR3 was defined following IMGT conventions as running from the conserved cysteine to phenylalanine. To get clonality, Shannon entropy was normalized by log2 of the number of productive unique TCRs and the result was subtracted from 1. Whether each scalp clone was CD4 or CD8 was inferred by checking scalp TCRbeta sequences against the CD4 and CD8 repertoires from sorted blood. In its TCRdb copy, this immuneACCESS table keeps in-frame sequences only and misses some clones. Where compared with another copy, unresolved V genes explain less than half of these, and the others have no known cause. V, J and clone size were drawn from that table, and D and trimming were deduced from the DNA. The sample profile shows some 100,000 clones; around two fifths of them were found once. 3% to 3.5% of the sample rests with the top ten.

The CDR3 holds 13 amino acids from the cysteine to the phenylalanine. The DNA shown is the 39-base CDR3, in frame from base 1. V sheds 8 bases and J sheds 6 bases, leaving 17 bases between their ends. Based on the germline V gene, the CDR1 and CDR2 sequences are SQVTM and ANQGSEA. Lesional scalp punch biopsies and peripheral blood were obtained from alopecia areata patients. PBMCs were separated by density centrifugation and stained for CD3, CD4 and CD8, after which CD4+ and CD8+ T cells were sorted on a FACSAria. This clone was seen more than once but under ten times. It has no known antigen specificity. Per-nucleotide qualities are absent, and no much larger clonotype sits a single base away.

Sequencing was performed on CD4+ T cells sorted from blood. This TCR was recovered from a human donor with alopecia areata. The V gene is TRBV29-1 and the J gene is TRBJ2-1, with TRBD2 tentatively as D gene (6 bases match). Here the CDR3 is given as CSHRPKAGNEQFF. The DNA reads as follows: TGCAGCCATAGACCTAAAGCGGGCAATGAGCAGTTCTTC.